This T cell receptor (beta chain) was sequenced in a study of blood T cells in healthy people across ages. A second PCR, run for about 6 to 11 cycles, used a sample-barcoded 5' primer plus a J-beta primer mix. TCRdb reanalysed the 5' RACE reads using MiXCR and keeps one entry per CDR3 protein. The table has 250,000 to 300,000 distinct CDR3 sequences, roughly 27% seen once. The length of the CDR3 is 15 residues. The germline CDR1 and CDR2 sequences are MDHEN and SYDVKM. V lost 4 bases and J 0 bases, leaving 10 bases between the germline ends. The rearrangement joins TRBV28 to TRBJ2-4; a weak D match, TRBD2 (5 bases). The sequenced material came from blood. The receptor's source is a woman aged 70-85 years in good health. The CDR3 region has the DNA TGTGCCAGCAGTTCGGCGGGTGAAGCCAAAAACATTCAGTACTTC. Protein sequence: CASSSAGEAKNIQYF.